The 14 T cell receptor beta chains presented below share a single source sample, sequenced in a study of cytomegalovirus exposure and HLA in healthy donors. The assay was immunoSEQ multiplex PCR, and TCRdb's table has in-frame clones only and misses some. The profile shows 100,000 to 150,000 clones, about 88% of them singletons. Sample: PBMCs. The source is a woman younger than 30 in good health and CMV-seronegative.

The chain employs TRBV28 and TRBJ1-4; D is undetermined. The V end lost 6 bases, the J end lost 8 bases, and 7 bases lay between the germline ends. This CDR3 contains 11 residues. The germline V gene has CDR1 MDHEN and CDR2 SYDVKM. The CDR3 DNA sequence: TGTGCCAGCAGCCTCGAGGAAAAACTGTTTTTT. This codes for CASSLEEKLFF.

Worth noting for this clone: At the DNA level, this CDR3 is encoded by other sequences in the same sample as well. The chain joins TRBV7-2 to TRBJ2-7; 8 nucleotides match TRBD1. The V gene end was trimmed by 5 bases and the J gene end by 3 bases; junction bases not matched to a gene: 3. CDR3 length: 13 residues. The germline CDR1 and CDR2 sequences are SGHTA and FQGNSA. The DNA of the CDR3 is TGTGCCAGCAGCGTGGGGACAGGCTACGAGCAGTACTTC. It yields the protein CASSVGTGYEQYF. The entire variable domain, with the rest obtained from reference TRBV7-2 and TRBJ2-7, is as follows: GAGVSQSPSNKVTEKGKDVELRCDPISGHTALYWYRQSLGQGLEFLIYFQGNSAPDKSGLPSDRFSAERTGGSVSTLTIQRTQQEDSAVYLCASSVGTGYEQYFGPGTRLTVT.

V and J are TRBV27 and TRBJ2-7; 7 positions agree with TRBD1. Germline lookup yields CDR1 MNHEY and CDR2 SMNVEV (reference sequence). The CDR3 has 14 amino acids. The junction had 4 bases not matched to a gene; V was cut back by 5 bases and J by 0 bases. As DNA, the CDR3 is TGTGCCAGCAGTCTAGGGACAGTCTCCTACGAGCAGTACTTC. Residues: CASSLGTVSYEQYF.

The genes are TRBV29-1 and TRBJ1-2; D might be TRBD1 (6 bases). Trimming took 3 bases from V and 6 from J, leaving 11 bases between them. This CDR3 has 12 residues. Per germline, CDR1 SQVTM and CDR2 ANQGSEA. DNA of the CDR3: TGCAGCGTTGACAGGGACAAAAATGGCTACACCTTC. Its protein is CSVDRDKNGYTF. The whole variable domain, remainder taken from reference TRBV29-1 and TRBJ1-2, is SAVISQKPSRDICQRGTSLTIQCQVDSQVTMMFWYRQQPGQSLTLIATANQGSEATYESGFVIDKFPISRPNLTFSTLTVSNMSPEDSSIYLCSVDRDKNGYTFGSGTRLTVV.

This chain connects TRBV19 to TRBJ2-3, with 7 bases that match TRBD1. Germline loops: CDR1 LNHDA, CDR2 SQIVND (reference sequence). CDR3 size: 13 residues. V trimming: 8 bases; J trimming: 4 bases; junction bases outside the gene matches: 6. The CDR3 here is CASANRGSDTQYF. The CDR3 nucleotides read TGTGCCAGTGCGAACAGGGGTTCAGATACGCAGTATTTT.

J is TRBJ2-1 and V is TRBV11-3; D perhaps matches TRBD1 (5 bases). The CDR3 extends over 12 amino acids. V was cut by 1 base and J by 10 bases, with 8 bases left in between. Germline CDR1 reads SGHNT; CDR2 reads YENEEA. The CDR3, as DNA: TGTGCCAGCAGCTTAGTAGGGGTAGAGCAGTTCTTC. Residues: CASSLVGVEQFF. Combining the CDR3 with reference TRBV11-3 and TRBJ2-1 gives the whole variable domain EAGVVQSPRYKIIEKKQPVAFWCNPISGHNTLYWYLQNLGQGPELLIRYENEEAVDDSQLPKDRFSAERLKGVDSTLKIQPAELGDSAVYLCASSLVGVEQFFGPGTRLTVL.

The genes are TRBV6-4 and TRBJ1-2; no clear D. The CDR3 covers 13 residues. V shed 0 bases and J shed 7 bases, with 9 bases lying between them. Germline V gene sequence: CDR1 MRHNA, CDR2 SNTAGT. This chain's CDR3 is CASSDSRISGYTF. CDR3 DNA: TGTGCCAGCAGTGACTCGAGAATCTCTGGCTACACCTTC.

The V gene is TRBV28, the J gene TRBJ2-6, with D possibly TRBD1 on 5 matching bases. Trimming took 7 bases from V and 1 from J, leaving 11 bases between them. This CDR3 spans 15 amino acids. The germline CDR1 and CDR2 sequences are MDHEN and SYDVKM. The DNA for the CDR3 is TGTGCCAGCAATCGCAGGGTTTCTGGGGCCAACGTCCTGACTTTC. As protein: CASNRRVSGANVLTF.

The rearrangement joins TRBV29-1 to TRBJ2-7; perhaps TRBD1 as D (6 bases). The CDR3 runs 14 residues. Germline assignment: CDR1 SQVTM and CDR2 ANQGSEA. Trimming stripped 4 bases from V and 5 bases from J, with 18 bases between. The DNA for the CDR3 is TGCAGCGTTGGTATAAGGGGGTCAGTAGACGAGCAGTACTTC. Protein product: CSVGIRGSVDEQYF.

The CDR3 reads CASSIDRRLAGEQFF. The CDR3 DNA sequence: TGTGCCAGTAGTATAGATCGCCGACTAGCCGGTGAGCAGTTCTTC. The J gene is TRBJ2-1, the V gene TRBV19, with 7 bases fitting TRBD2. Losses at the gene ends were 0 bases for V and 9 bases for J; bases not matched to a gene: 8. The length of the CDR3 is 15 residues. CDR1 LNHDA and CDR2 SQIVND come from the germline V gene (reference sequence).

This CDR3 is CASGPGGTDTQYF. Here the CDR3 DNA reads TGTGCCAGCGGCCCGGGAGGAACAGATACGCAGTATTTT. The chain has TRBV9 and TRBJ2-3; 7 bases are a match to TRBD2. CDR1 and CDR2 (germline): SGDLS, YYNGEE. The CDR3 contains 13 residues. V lost 7 bases to trimming and J lost 3 bases; unmatched junction nucleotides: 5.

This clone was observed a few times. The chain is built from TRBV6-4 and TRBJ2-2; TRBD1 aligns across 7 bases. V was clipped by 2 bases and J by 5 bases; unmatched bases: 5. CDR3 length equals 15 residues. The germline V gene encodes CDR1 MRHNA and CDR2 SNTAGT. The DNA for the CDR3 is TGTGCCAGCAGTGACGCGACAGGGTCGACCGGGGAGCTGTTTTTT. Its protein is CASSDATGSTGELFF.

V is TRBV30 and J is TRBJ2-3; 9 bases map to TRBD1. J was trimmed by 2 bases and V by 6 bases; bases with no gene match: 3. The CDR3 is made up of 13 amino acids. Germline V CDR1 and CDR2: GTSNPN, SVGIG (reference sequence). As DNA, the CDR3 is TGTGCCTGCGGACAGGGGATCACAGATACGCAGTATTTT. Protein sequence: CACGQGITDTQYF. The entire variable domain, with the rest obtained from reference TRBV30 and TRBJ2-3, is as follows: SQTIHQWPATLVQPVGSPLSLECTVEGTSNPNLYWYRQAAGRGLQLLFYSVGIGQISSEVPQNLSASRPQDRQFILSSKKLLLSDSGFYLCACGQGITDTQYFGPGTRLTVL.

The chain couples TRBV6-5 to TRBJ2-2; TRBD2 aligns across 12 bases. The germline V gene encodes CDR1 MNHEY and CDR2 SVGAGI. V lost 6 bases and J lost 2; bases outside the gene matches: 1. The CDR3 consists of 15 residues. The CDR3 sequence is CASRGLAGNTGELFF. The CDR3 region has the DNA TGTGCCAGCAGGGGACTAGCGGGTAACACCGGGGAGCTGTTTTTT.